Listed below are T cell receptor beta chains from one sample, sequenced in a study of T cells in Graves' hyperthyroidism and ophthalmopathy. MiXCR was run by TCRdb on the multiplex PCR reads, yielding one entry per CDR3 protein. The sample holds 400,000 to 550,000 distinct CDR3 sequences, roughly a quarter seen once. Material: blood. The receptors here all came from a young woman with Graves' ophthalmopathy. CDR3s include the opening cysteine and the closing phenylalanine or tryptophan. The D gene is left open where the match is weak. Clone size is shown for a subset of rows, as once, few, many or a class of expanded clone.

j_call d_call clone_size v_call cdr3_aa cdr3_nt
TRBJ1-1 NA NA TRBV4-1 CASSQGGSVGMLAFF TGCGCCAGCAGCCAAGGAGGATCAGTAGGGATGCTAGCTTTCTTT
TRBJ1-1 NA NA TRBV15 CATSRDKGENTEAFF TGTGCCACCAGCAGAGATAAGGGGGAGAACACTGAAGCTTTCTTT
TRBJ2-4 NA NA TRBV19 CASSMSREKNIQYF TGTGCCAGTAGTATGAGCAGGGAGAAAAACATTCAGTACTTC
TRBJ1-4 NA few TRBV18 CASSPSRVDEKLFF TGTGCCAGCTCACCTTCCAGGGTCGATGAAAAACTGTTTTTT
TRBJ2-7 NA NA TRBV4-1 CASSQVVGNYEQYF TGCGCCAGCAGCCAAGTAGTAGGGAACTACGAGCAGTACTTC
TRBJ2-2 NA many TRBV20-1 CSAENRGGTGELFF TGCAGTGCTGAAAACAGGGGAGGGACCGGGGAGCTGTTTTTT
TRBJ1-5 TRBD1 few TRBV2 CASSDTDRENQPQHF TGTGCCAGCAGTGACACAGACAGGGAAAATCAGCCCCAGCATTTT
TRBJ1-1 NA NA TRBV6-5 CASSYGPSEAFF TGTGCCAGCAGTTACGGTCCAAGTGAAGCTTTCTTT
TRBJ1-5 TRBD1 few TRBV4-2 CASSQDGVRGVDQPQHF TGTGCCAGCAGCCAAGACGGGGTCAGGGGGGTGGATCAGCCCCAGCATTTT
TRBJ1-1 NA many TRBV5-1 CASSLEGQGVYSEAFF TGCGCCAGCAGCTTGGAGGGTCAGGGTGTATACTCTGAAGCTTTCTTT
TRBJ2-7 NA many TRBV6-5 CASSYSARSYEQYF TGTGCCAGCAGTTACTCAGCCCGGTCCTACGAGCAGTACTTC
TRBJ2-7 NA few TRBV11-2 CASSEPHSEQYF TGTGCCAGCAGCGAGCCCCACTCCGAGCAGTACTTC
TRBJ2-7 TRBD1 many TRBV20-1 CSASSPRTGRPYEQYF TGCAGTGCTAGCAGCCCAAGGACAGGGCGCCCCTACGAGCAGTACTTC
TRBJ1-5 NA NA TRBV10-2 CASSERTTVGSGPQHF TGCGCCAGCAGTGAACGGACAACAGTTGGCTCGGGACCCCAGCATTTT
TRBJ2-2 TRBD2 few TRBV24-1 CATSDPGTSGTGELFF TGTGCCACCAGTGACCCCGGGACTAGCGGTACCGGGGAGCTGTTTTTT